This T cell receptor (beta chain) emerged from a study of blood T cells in healthy people across ages (dated by TCRdb to 2015 to 2017). Study-wide context: In model experiments, template switching captured about one uniquely barcoded TCR beta cDNA molecule for every two T cells. To avoid experimental bias, donors of different ages were randomly spread across the sequencing lanes. The donors were divided into four age groups: young (average around 16 years), middle-aged (around 37), aged (about 62) and long-lived (roughly 86). Using deep sequencing normalized with unique cDNA molecular identifiers, the study measured how TCR beta repertoire diversity changes with age. The study analyzed two additional independent replicas of 1 million unique cDNA reads from the same blood draw for two donors, one aged 18 to 29 and one aged 80 or older.

A word on this clonotype: Its antigen target is currently unknown. No much larger clonotype is one base removed from it; base qualities were not supplied.

What the research found in general, with its limitations: Compared with the aged group, more naive CD4+ T cells, fewer expanded clones and increased TCR diversity were shown by the long-lived group, suggesting age selection. As age increased, observed TCR beta diversity per million T cells dropped in a roughly linear way, and a significant reduction was already evident by age about 40. Because donor CMV infection status was unknown, age-related changes in expanded clonotypes were potentially confounded. Estimates of total diversity based on one million sequenced T cells were regarded as lower bounds and as underestimates. There was a strong correlation between observed TCR beta diversity and the percentage of naive T cells measured by flow cytometry. Because profiling used bulk unsorted PBMCs, naive and antigen-experienced compartments could not be compared conclusively.

Libraries came from 5' RACE. TCRdb records Illumina HiSeq 2500 as the sequencer. A second PCR of roughly 7 to 12 cycles was run with a J-beta primer mix and a sample-barcoded 5' primer. A unique molecular identifier was introduced onto each TCR beta cDNA molecule by a template-switch 5' adaptor carrying 12 random nucleotides. At least 2.5 million CDR3-containing paired-end reads were obtained from each sample. First-strand cDNA was synthesized from all RNA with the Mint cDNA synthesis kit, primed by a TRBC-specific oligonucleotide. After uracil-DNA glycosylase treatment, a first 18-cycle PCR used universal primers M1SS and BC2_uni_R on all cDNA. Under the source paper's analysis protocol: For normalization, 1 million high-quality reads, each with a distinct molecular identifier, were randomly selected from each sample. Reads with shared molecular identifiers were discarded instead of being binned into consensus sequences. CDR3 identification, clonotype clustering and error correction used MiTCR with a Q25 quality threshold and the strictest error-elimination algorithm. A nonparametric unseen species model with Euler transformation was used to estimate a lower bound on total TCR beta diversity. The public reads were quality trimmed at Q25 with fastp and then assembled into clones with MiXCR by TCRdb, keeping productive beta chains. Rows merge per CDR3 protein into single entries with the most common DNA and genes. These V and J calls originate from TCRdb's pipeline instead of the authors' own analysis. The sample table records about 1.8 million distinct CDR3 sequences; about 50% of these occur just once. Less than 2.5% of the sample belongs to the ten largest clones.

Systemically healthy Caucasian individuals from Russia, around 38 in total and aged roughly 6 to 95 years, were included as donors. Each donor gave around 9.9 milliliters of peripheral blood, collected into EDTA-treated Vacutainer tubes. Ficoll-Paque density-gradient centrifugation was used to isolate PBMCs, with at least 6 million obtained per sample. Total RNA was extracted from PBMCs with Trizol reagent, with at least 5 micrograms obtained per sample. For every donor, an aliquot of PBMCs went through flow cytometry to measure the percentages of naive CD45RAhigh/CD27high T cells. Deletion took 6 bases off V and 0 bases off J, with a span of 15 bases between the germline ends. The CDR3 measures 16 amino acids from cysteine to phenylalanine. CDR3 DNA only is kept here, 48 bases in frame from base 1.

This TCR was sampled from a woman between 40 and 50 years old in good health. Sequencing input: blood. This chain is built from TRBV12-3 or TRBV12-4 and TRBJ1-5, and possibly TRBD1, on 6 matching bases. The CDR3 reads as follows: CASSEAGAYSNQPQHF. The base sequence is TGTGCCAGCAGCGAAGCAGGGGCTTATAGCAATCAGCCCCAGCATTTT.